This T cell receptor beta chain was identified in a study of T cells in Graves' hyperthyroidism and ophthalmopathy. Hyperthyroidism was newly diagnosed in patients aged 18 to 65 (duration under 2 months). On the basis of clinical symptoms, serum thyroxine and TRAb, thyroid ultrasound and orbital computed tomography, diagnoses were made. This clonotype was picked up many times. Amplification yielded TCR beta CDR3 regions, with RNA transcripts as the source. Primed by the HTBI set, a first-round RT-PCR was run on the TCR CDR3. TCRdb called the multiplex PCR reads again in MiXCR, with one record for every CDR3 protein. This sample has hundreds of thousands of distinct CDR3 sequences, with under 15% found just once. The TCR was taken from a woman in her thirties with Graves' hyperthyroidism. The sequencing input was blood.

In nucleotides, the CDR3 is TGCAGTGCTCCTTACGTGCCCAACGATACGCAGTATTTT. It codes for CSAPYVPNDTQYF. This chain joins TRBV20-1 and TRBJ2-3; no reliable D call. Germline V gene sequence: CDR1 DFQATT, CDR2 SNEGSKA (reference sequence). The V end lost 5 bases, the J end lost 6 bases, and 15 bases lay between the germline ends. The CDR3 contains 13 residues.